This T cell receptor beta chain came from a study of blood T cell repertoires in COVID-19. As for the study in general: Acute and convalescent COVID-19 samples came from the United States, Italy and Spain. T cells, B-cell-depleted T cells, or PBMCs supplied cDNA or gDNA.

In the source study's methods: Cell counts per sample came from amplifying reference gene primers. Sequencing was performed with immunoSEQ multiplex PCR; in TCRdb, only in-frame clones are kept and a portion is missing. V and J calls and clone size are given by that table; D and trimming were obtained from the DNA. The sample has 250,000 or so clones; 88% are singletons. Participants in the exposed group had met a COVID-19 case in the 2 weeks before joining the study. This CDR3 comprises 15 residues. V dropped 2 bases and J dropped 8; count of bases not matched to a gene: 7. CDR1 is SGHDN and CDR2 is FVKESK in the germline V gene.

Material: PBMCs or T cells enriched from blood (not recorded which). The clonotype comes from a woman between 40 and 50 years old who had been exposed to COVID-19. The chain joins TRBV14 to TRBJ1-2, with 11 bases that match TRBD1. This CDR3 reads CASSQFGQGAKGYTF. In nucleotides, the CDR3 is TGTGCCAGCAGCCAATTTGGACAGGGGGCAAAAGGCTACACCTTC.